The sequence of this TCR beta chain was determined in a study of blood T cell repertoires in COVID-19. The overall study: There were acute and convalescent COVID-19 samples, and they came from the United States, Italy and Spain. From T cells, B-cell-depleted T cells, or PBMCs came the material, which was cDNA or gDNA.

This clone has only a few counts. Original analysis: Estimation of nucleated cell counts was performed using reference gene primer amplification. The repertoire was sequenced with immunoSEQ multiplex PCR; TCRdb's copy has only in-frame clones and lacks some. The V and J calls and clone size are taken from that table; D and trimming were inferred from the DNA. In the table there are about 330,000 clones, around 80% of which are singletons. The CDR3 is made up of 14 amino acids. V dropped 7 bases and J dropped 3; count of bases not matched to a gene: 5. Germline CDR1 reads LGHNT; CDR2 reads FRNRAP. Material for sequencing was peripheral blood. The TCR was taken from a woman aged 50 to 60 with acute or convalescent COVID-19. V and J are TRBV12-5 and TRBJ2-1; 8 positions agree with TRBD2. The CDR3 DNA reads TGTGCTAGTGCCCCGGGACTAGTCTACAATGAGCAGTTCTTC. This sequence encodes CASAPGLVYNEQFF.